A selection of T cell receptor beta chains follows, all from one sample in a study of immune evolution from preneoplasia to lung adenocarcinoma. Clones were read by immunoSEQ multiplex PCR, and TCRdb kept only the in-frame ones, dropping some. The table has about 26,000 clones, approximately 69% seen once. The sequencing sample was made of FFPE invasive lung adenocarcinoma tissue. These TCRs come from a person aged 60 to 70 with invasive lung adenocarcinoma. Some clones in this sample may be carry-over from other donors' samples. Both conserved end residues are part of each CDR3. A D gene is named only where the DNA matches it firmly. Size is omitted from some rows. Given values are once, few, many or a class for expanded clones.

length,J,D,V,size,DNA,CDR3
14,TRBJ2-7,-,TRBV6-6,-,TGTGCCAGCAGTTACGGTGGTAACTCCTACGAGCAGTACTTC,CASSYGGNSYEQYF
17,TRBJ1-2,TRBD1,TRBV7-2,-,TGTGCCAGCACCCAGGGGGTCGGGGGACGATATTTATATGGCTACACCTTC,CASTQGVGGRYLYGYTF
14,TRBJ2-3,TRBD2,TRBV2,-,TGTGCCAGTTTGACTAGCGGGAAGTCAGATACGCAGTATTTT,CASLTSGKSDTQYF
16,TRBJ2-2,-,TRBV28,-,TGTGCCAGCAGTTCCCCTAGGGGGAGGGACACCGGGGAGCTGTTTTTT,CASSSPRGRDTGELFF
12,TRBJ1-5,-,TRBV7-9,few,TGTGCCAGCAGCTTAGATAATCAGCCCCAGCATTTT,CASSLDNQPQHF
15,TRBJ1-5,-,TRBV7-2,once,TGTGCCAGCAGCTTACTCGGGACCCAAAATCAGCCCCAGCATTTT,CASSLLGTQNQPQHF
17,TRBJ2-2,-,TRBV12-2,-,TGTGCAAGTCGCTTAGCGCTGGTTCCTAGCGGGTTCGGGGAGCTGTTTTTT,CASRLALVPSGFGELFF
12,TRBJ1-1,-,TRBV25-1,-,TGTGCCAGCAGGGCGGTGAACACTGAAGCTTTCTTT,CASRAVNTEAFF
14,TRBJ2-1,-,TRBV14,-,TGTGCCAGCAGCCAAGGGTTCTTTGTAAATGAGCAGTTCTTC,CASSQGFFVNEQFF
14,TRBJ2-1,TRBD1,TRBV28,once,TGTGCCAGCAGTTTAGGACAGGGAAACAATGAGCAGTTCTTC,CASSLGQGNNEQFF
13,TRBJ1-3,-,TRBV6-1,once,TGTGCCACATCCCTGGACCGGGAAAACACCATATATTTT,CATSLDRENTIYF
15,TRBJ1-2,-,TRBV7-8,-,TGTGCCAGCAGCTTAGACCCGGGACAAACCTATGGCTACACCTTC,CASSLDPGQTYGYTF
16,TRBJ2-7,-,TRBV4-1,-,TGCGCCAGCAGCCAAGTTTTGAGGACGGATTCCTACGAGCAGTACTTC,CASSQVLRTDSYEQYF
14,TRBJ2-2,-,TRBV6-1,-,TGTGCCAGCCTGACTGACCCATCGGCCGGGGAGCTGTTTTTT,CASLTDPSAGELFF
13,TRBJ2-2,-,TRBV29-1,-,TGCAGCGTTGATAGGGACGGGACCGGGGAGCTGTTTTTT,CSVDRDGTGELFF
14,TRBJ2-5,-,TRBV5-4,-,TGTGCCAGCAGCTCGCATGCAGGGGTAGAGACCCAGTACTTC,CASSSHAGVETQYF
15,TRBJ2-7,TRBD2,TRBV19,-,TGTGCCAGTAGTATAGCCCCGGGGGGTTACTACGAGCAGTACTTC,CASSIAPGGYYEQYF
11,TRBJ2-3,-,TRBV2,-,TGTGCCAGCAGTGAATATAATACGCAGTATTTT,CASSEYNTQYF
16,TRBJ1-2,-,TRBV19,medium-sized,TGTGCCAGTAGTATAGATCCGGCAGGGAGCCCCTATGGCTACACCTTC,CASSIDPAGSPYGYTF
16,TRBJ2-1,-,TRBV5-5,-,TGTGCCAGCAGCTCTCACACCGAATACTCCTACAATGAGCAGTTCTTC,CASSSHTEYSYNEQFF
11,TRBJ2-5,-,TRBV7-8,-,TGTGCCAGCAGCGCTGGGGAGACCCAGTACTTC,CASSAGETQYF
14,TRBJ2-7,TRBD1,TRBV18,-,TGTGCCACCGAGACAGGGCAGGGGGCAGACGAGCAGTACTTC,CATETGQGADEQYF
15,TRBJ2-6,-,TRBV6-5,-,TGTGCCAGCAAGGGTAAACCCTCTGGGGCCAACGTCCTGACTTTC,CASKGKPSGANVLTF
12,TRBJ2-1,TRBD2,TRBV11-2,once,TGTGCCAGCAGCCCGTACGAGGGGAGGGAATTCTTC,CASSPYEGREFF